The rows below give T cell receptor beta chains drawn from one sample of a study of glioma-infiltrating T cells. TCRdb fed the multiplex PCR reads into MiXCR, producing one record per CDR3 protein. The data contain about 12,000 distinct CDR3 sequences, more than 20% of them seen just once; the ten biggest clones take up about 41%. Sequenced: glioma tissue, nonneoplastic brain tissue, or PBMCs (not recorded which). These receptors came from a human donor with low-grade glioma or glioblastoma, undergoing nonglioma brain surgery, or in good health (not recorded which). CDR3s include the opening cysteine and the closing phenylalanine or tryptophan. D genes are given only for firm matches.

CDR3 protein | D gene | V gene
CSVEGTFNTGELFF | NA | TRBV29-1
CASSQDALTEAFF | NA | TRBV3-1
CASSYSRRGSYGYTF | NA | TRBV6-6
CASSLGLSDTQYF | NA | TRBV7-9
CASSLGQGDSPLHF | TRBD1 | TRBV7-2
CSAREAGHYGYTF | NA | TRBV20-1
CASSVTGGNQPQHF | TRBD1 | TRBV6-1
CASSLFRGNEQFF | TRBD1 | TRBV5-8
CASSILFSLSPYNEQFF | NA | TRBV19
CASSPGTESYEQYF | TRBD1 | TRBV4-1
CASGEGLGFADTQYF | TRBD2 | TRBV6-1
CASSHPYNSYNEQFF | NA | TRBV4-1
CASSPRTSGNLDSGNEQFF | TRBD2 | TRBV19
CASRPGGGSNQPQHF | NA | TRBV6-1
CASSVSGGRYEQYF | TRBD1 | TRBV5-1
CASSEARGGNTEAFF | NA | TRBV10-2
CASSLEIYGEQFF | NA | TRBV5-1
CASSFIAGTRVAGGPSGRKTQYF | TRBD2 | TRBV28
CVSSLIRGSSYEQYF | NA | TRBV28
CASSLVGGDSGNTIYF | NA | TRBV7-3
CSASLAGGTNEQFF | TRBD2 | TRBV20-1
CASSPSPETQYF | NA | TRBV18
CASSSGPKETQYF | NA | TRBV7-3
CASSSRGQGSPLHF | NA | TRBV7-3
CSARDLGGSSGANVLTF | NA | TRBV20-1
CASSLGLRLETQYF | NA | TRBV13
CASRRRGGTDTQYF | TRBD2 | TRBV27
CASSPGTGNNEQFF | TRBD1 | TRBV18
CSVDETGPQETQYF | TRBD1 | TRBV29-1
CASNTNEQFF | NA | TRBV6-1
CSGGDRGTEAFF | TRBD1 | TRBV29-1
CASSDRETETQYF | NA | TRBV10-2
CASSRTSGTNEQFF | TRBD2 | TRBV7-2
CAGSQETRAKNIQYF | NA | TRBV27
CASSQDPGVGYTF | NA | TRBV3-1
CASSASLVSVGETQYF | NA | TRBV7-9
CASSINYFNEQFF | NA | TRBV19
CSALDGVSTDTQYF | NA | TRBV20-1